Included here is one T cell receptor (beta chain) sequence, with context. The sample is drawn from a study of CD8+CD57+ T cells in acquired aplastic anemia. Deletions cut 0 bases from V and 2 bases from J, with 8 bases between. CDR3 length: 13 amino acids. CDR1 and CDR2 (germline): DFQATT, SNEGSKA (reference sequence). The use of genomic DNA as template underpinned the TCR beta VDJ and CDR3 profiling. TCRdb reprocessed the reads with MiXCR, giving one entry per CDR3 protein. The table has some 170,000 distinct CDR3 sequences, less than 60% seen once; the top ten hold approximately 1%. Whoever was chosen for sequencing had shown CD8+CD57+ cell expansion by flow cytometry.

The sample consisted of sorted CD4+, CD8+, or CD8+CD57+ T cells (not recorded which) from PBMCs. This receptor was taken from a human donor with aplastic anemia. The chain carries TRBV20-1 and TRBJ2-7, with D tentatively TRBD1 (5 bases). CDR3 amino acids: CSAREAGTYEQYF. In DNA, the CDR3 is TGCAGTGCTAGAGAGGCAGGGACCTACGAGCAGTACTTC.